Each of the 10 T cell receptor beta chains below was sequenced from the same sample in a study of CD8 T cells in ankylosing spondylitis. In TCRdb, the 5' RACE reads were re-called with MiXCR into one record per CDR3 protein. The data show some 240,000 distinct CDR3 sequences, 8.6% seen once. Material: blood, either unsorted or a sorted T cell fraction (not recorded which). The receptor source for this set is a male donor with ankylosing spondylitis or in good health (not recorded which).

This clonotype came up many times. The rearrangement joins TRBV15 to TRBJ1-1; D gene uncertain. Germline V gives CDR1 LNHNV, CDR2 YYDKDF (reference sequence). The length of the CDR3 is 13 residues. V was pared by 7 bases and J by 3 bases, with 12 bases between. CDR3 nucleotides: TGTGCCACCACCGAAAAGGAGGACACTGAAGCTTTCTTT. This translates into CATTEKEDTEAFF.

The chain is built from TRBV14 and TRBJ1-2, with D hard to call. Germline V gene lookup returns CDR1 SGHDN and CDR2 FVKESK. Between the trimmed V and J ends, which lost 0 bases and 6 bases, there was a span of 17 bases. The length of the CDR3 is 16 residues. The CDR3 reads CASSQEDGPRGHGYTF. CDR3 coding DNA: TGTGCCAGCAGCCAAGAGGATGGACCACGCGGCCATGGCTACACCTTC.

The J gene is TRBJ2-1, the V gene TRBV11-2, with D perhaps TRBD1 or TRBD2 (5 bases each). The germline gives CDR1 SGHAT, CDR2 FQNNGV. CDR3 length equals 17 residues. The V end lost 3 bases, the J end lost 4 bases, and 19 bases lay between the germline ends. CDR3 nucleotides: TGTGCCAGCAGCTTTGATCGACGGGGCCTCTCATACAATGAGCAGTTCTTC. It codes for CASSFDRRGLSYNEQFF. Looking up the rest from reference TRBV11-2 and TRBJ2-1 gives the full variable domain: EAGVAQSPRYKIIEKRQSVAFWCNPISGHATLYWYQQILGQGPKLLIQFQNNGVVDDSQLPKDRFSAERLKGVDSTLKIQPAKLEDSAVYLCASSFDRRGLSYNEQFFGPGTRLTVL.

This clonotype was counted at least ten times. The chain is built from TRBV12-3 or TRBV12-4 and TRBJ2-1; possible D gene TRBD1, 5 bases. The CDR3 has 11 residues. Trimming cost V 5 bases and J 16 bases, with 15 bases left between them. Written as DNA, the CDR3 is TGTGCCAGCAGTCTTCCGGAACAGGTATTCTTC. It translates to CASSLPEQVFF.

This clonotype has more than one count but fewer than ten. The V and J genes are TRBV6-5 and TRBJ2-6; D not resolved. The CDR3 spans 15 residues. Trimming took off 4 bases at V and 0 bases at J, with 7 bases between the two ends. Germline V lookup: CDR1 MNHEY, CDR2 SVGAGI. The CDR3 sequence: CASSSSDSGANVLTF. In DNA, the CDR3 is TGTGCCAGCAGTTCGTCGGACTCTGGGGCCAACGTCCTGACTTTC.

The CDR3 loop reads CASSQDPGLETQYF. The CDR3 nucleotides are TGCGCCAGCAGCCAAGATCCCGGTTTAGAGACCCAGTACTTC. V gene TRBV4-3 combines with J gene TRBJ2-5; D is uncertain. The CDR3 sequence is 14 residues long. Germline-derived CDR1 and CDR2 are LGHNA and YSLEER. V lost 0 bases to trimming and J lost 4 bases, with 9 bases between them.

This clonotype occurred many times. This rearrangement joins TRBV18 to TRBJ2-1; the D is unclear. Looked up from germline, CDR1 is KGHSH and CDR2 is LQKENI. The length of the CDR3 is 12 residues. V was clipped by 6 bases and J by 6 bases, with 9 bases between them. This CDR3 is CASSRYRNEQFF. CDR3 sequence (DNA): TGTGCCAGCTCCCGGTACCGCAATGAGCAGTTCTTC.

This clonotype was recorded at least ten times. The chain recombines TRBV20-1 with TRBJ2-4, with 11 bases aligning to TRBD1. Germline V gene data show CDR1 as DFQATT and CDR2 as SNEGSKA (reference sequence). J lost 2 bases, V lost 5 bases, and 2 bases had no gene match. This CDR3 spans 14 amino acids. DNA of the CDR3: TGCAGTGCTCGGGACAGGGGGTCCAAAAACATTCAGTACTTC. Protein product: CSARDRGSKNIQYF.

This clonotype was observed a handful of times. CDR3 nucleotides: TGTGCCAGCAGCCGTACGGGACGCCAAGAAGAGACCCAGTACTTC. This codes for CASSRTGRQEETQYF. The rearrangement uses TRBV9 and TRBJ2-5, with D possibly called TRBD1 or TRBD2 (5 bases each). Looked up from germline, CDR1 is SGDLS and CDR2 is YYNGEE. The germline V and J ends were trimmed by 4 bases and 3 bases, with 16 bases remaining between them. The CDR3 totals 15 residues.

J is TRBJ2-7 and V is TRBV23-1; a possible D gene is TRBD1 (6 bases). TRBV23-1 is given ORF status, its function remaining uncertain. Trimming pared 4 bases from V and 3 bases from J, leaving 10 bases between. The CDR3 is 13 residues long. Here the CDR3 DNA reads TGCGCCAGCAGTCCACGGGACAACTACGAGCAGTACTTC. Protein sequence: CASSPRDNYEQYF.